Reported below is one T cell receptor beta chain. What it binds is not known. Researchers ran the PCR with 60 Vbeta and 13 Jbeta primers. Data came from immunoSEQ multiplex PCR; TCRdb stores just in-frame clones and leaves some out. The sample has about 120,000 clones, around four fifths seen once; the top ten hold 20%. The data are from a study of cytomegalovirus exposure and HLA in healthy donors. Findings and caveats of the study: When analyzed later, a missense DCLRE1C variant was found to be linked to TCR beta V- and J-gene trimming. The authors excluded some V segments, including TRBV6-2 and TRBV6-3, as indistinguishable.

The ends lost 0 bases at V and 7 bases at J; junction bases unmatched: 5. Germline V gives CDR1 SGDLS, CDR2 YYNGEE. The CDR3 runs to 16 residues. Sample: PBMCs. V is TRBV9 and J is TRBJ2-1, with TRBD2 matching 12 bases. This clonotype originated in a man aged 18 to 29 in good health and CMV-seropositive. CDR3 residues: CASSVASGGAGNEQFF. Written as DNA, the CDR3 is TGTGCCAGCAGCGTAGCTAGCGGGGGGGCGGGGAATGAGCAGTTCTTC.